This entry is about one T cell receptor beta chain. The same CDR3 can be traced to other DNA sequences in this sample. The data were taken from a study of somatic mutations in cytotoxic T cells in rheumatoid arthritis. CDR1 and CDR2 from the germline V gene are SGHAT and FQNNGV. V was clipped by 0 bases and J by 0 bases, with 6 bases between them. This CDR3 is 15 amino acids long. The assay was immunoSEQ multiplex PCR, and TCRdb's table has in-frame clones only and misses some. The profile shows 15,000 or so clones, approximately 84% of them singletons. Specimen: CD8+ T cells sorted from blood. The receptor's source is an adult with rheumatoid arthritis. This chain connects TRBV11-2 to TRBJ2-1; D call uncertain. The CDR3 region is CASSLDLSSYNEQFF. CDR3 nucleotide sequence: TGTGCCAGCAGCTTAGATCTGAGCTCCTACAATGAGCAGTTCTTC.